This T cell receptor (beta chain) was captured in a study of early T cells in non-severe SARS-CoV-2 infection. Notes on the study in general: Using VDJdb, the matching emphasized anti-spike CD8 responses while missing private and CD4 specificities.

This clonotype occurred many times. The antigen is unknown. TCRdb re-derived calls from the 5' RACE reads in MiXCR, one entry per CDR3 protein. The sample includes about 110,000 distinct CDR3 sequences, about 12% of them seen just once. Per germline, CDR1 MDHEN and CDR2 SYDVKM. There are 14 residues in the CDR3. V was pared by 7 bases and J by 2 bases, with 12 bases between. The chain has TRBV28 and TRBJ2-1; D remains ambiguous. What was sequenced was whole blood. The source is an adult who was a healthcare worker with PCR-confirmed SARS-CoV-2 infection or an uninfected control (not recorded which). The CDR3: CASTELGTYNEQFF. CDR3 DNA: TGTGCCAGCACAGAGTTGGGGACCTACAATGAGCAGTTCTTC.